These 13 T cell receptor beta chains came from one sample sequenced in a study of CD8+ T cells in alopecia areata. Extracted RNA was reverse transcribed, and the resulting cDNA served as sequencing template. The method was immunoSEQ multiplex PCR; TCRdb's version includes in-frame clones alone and lacks a portion of them. The data contain some 99,000 clones, roughly 42% of them singletons. The specimen was CD4+ T cells sorted from blood. These receptors were obtained from a human donor with alopecia areata.

The gene calls are TRBV9 and TRBJ2-7; weak D call: TRBD2 (6 bases). The CDR3 consists of 13 residues. V lost 4 bases to trimming and J lost 6 bases, with 14 bases between them. CDR1 and CDR2 (germline): SGDLS, YYNGEE. CDR3 sequence (DNA): TGTGCCAGCAGCCCTCGTGGAGGGCTCGAGCAGTACTTC. Encoded protein: CASSPRGGLEQYF.

This clone was found a few times. The CDR3 bases are TGTGCCAGCAGCTCCATCGGCACAGATACGCAGTATTTT. Its translation is CASSSIGTDTQYF. This sequence joins TRBV28 and TRBJ2-3; D uncertain. The CDR3 covers 13 residues. Trimming shortened V by 6 bases and J by 1 base, and 8 bases separated the two germline ends. Germline assignment: CDR1 MDHEN and CDR2 SYDVKM.

The chain links TRBV5-1 to TRBJ2-6; D perhaps matches TRBD1 (5 bases). Trimming cost V 1 base and J 2 bases, with 10 bases left between them. This CDR3 comprises 16 residues. The germline gives CDR1 SGHRS, CDR2 YFSETQ. The CDR3 nucleotides read TGCGCCAGCAGCTTGAGGAGACAGACTGGGGCCAACGTCCTGACTTTC. The encoded protein is CASSLRRQTGANVLTF.

This sequence joins TRBV5-1 and TRBJ2-7; D might be TRBD1 (6 bases). V lost 5 bases, J lost 0 bases, and 12 bases lay in between. This CDR3 is 14 amino acids long. Germline V gene lookup returns CDR1 SGHRS and CDR2 YFSETQ. CDR3 DNA sequence: TGCGCCAGCAGGGTCTCAGGGGACTCCTACGAGCAGTACTTC. This gives the protein CASRVSGDSYEQYF.

The V gene is TRBV30, the J gene TRBJ2-5; no firm D call. Between the trimmed V and J ends, which lost 2 bases and 7 bases, there was a span of 14 bases. This CDR3 has 13 amino acids. Germline CDR1 GTSNPN, CDR2 SVGIG (reference sequence). CDR3 protein: CAWSLEIGGTQYF. The CDR3 DNA reads as TGTGCCTGGAGTCTTGAGATTGGTGGGACCCAGTACTTC.

This clone has a handful of counts. This sequence joins TRBV28 and TRBJ1-2; a possible D gene is TRBD1 (5 bases). CDR3 length: 14 amino acids. Per germline, CDR1 MDHEN and CDR2 SYDVKM. V was cut by 8 bases and J by 5 bases, with 18 bases left in between. CDR3 coding DNA: TGTGCCAGCTCCGGGGCTACCAGTTCTTATGGCTACACCTTC. Its translation is CASSGATSSYGYTF.

The chain combines TRBV29-1 with TRBJ2-2; a possible D gene is TRBD1 (5 bases). CDR3 size: 15 residues. Trimming took off 4 bases at V and 4 bases at J, with 16 bases between the two ends. Per the germline V gene, CDR1 is SQVTM and CDR2 is ANQGSEA. The DNA for the CDR3 is TGCAGCGTTGGCGTCGCAGGGTCCTTCACCGGGGAGCTGTTTTTT. Translation gives CSVGVAGSFTGELFF.

This clone was counted a few times. V and J are TRBV29-1 and TRBJ1-1; D might be TRBD1 (5 bases). This CDR3 contains 14 residues. Trimming took off 2 bases at V and 0 bases at J, with 10 bases between the two ends. Germline-derived CDR1 and CDR2 are SQVTM and ANQGSEA. In nucleotides, the CDR3 is TGCAGCGTTGAATTCAGACAGTTGAACACTGAAGCTTTCTTT. Its protein is CSVEFRQLNTEAFF.

This clone was detected only a few times. In the same sample, other DNA sequences code for this CDR3. This rearrangement joins TRBV30 to TRBJ1-5; D might be TRBD1 (5 bases). The V end lost 3 bases, the J end lost 1 base, and 7 bases lay between the germline ends. Germline V lookup: CDR1 GTSNPN, CDR2 SVGIG (reference sequence). The CDR3 loop spans 13 amino acids. As DNA, the CDR3 is TGTGCCTGGAGCGGGGACAGCAATCAGCCCCAGCATTTT. It yields the protein CAWSGDSNQPQHF.

The J gene is TRBJ1-6, the V gene TRBV11-2; D perhaps matches TRBD1 (6 bases). This CDR3 region has 14 residues. Trimming stripped 0 bases from V and 9 bases from J, with 9 bases between. The germline V gene has CDR1 SGHAT and CDR2 FQNNGV. CDR3 protein: CASSLETGRSPLHF. The CDR3 DNA reads TGTGCCAGCAGCTTAGAGACAGGACGTTCACCCCTCCACTTT. Supplemented by reference TRBV11-2 and TRBJ1-6, the full variable domain reads EAGVAQSPRYKIIEKRQSVAFWCNPISGHATLYWYQQILGQGPKLLIQFQNNGVVDDSQLPKDRFSAERLKGVDSTLKIQPAKLEDSAVYLCASSLETGRSPLHFGNGTRLTVT.

The chain uses TRBV27 and TRBJ2-2; 9 nucleotides align to TRBD2. The germline V gene encodes CDR1 MNHEY and CDR2 SMNVEV (reference sequence). With 6 bases clipped from V and 0 bases from J, the junction kept 5 bases outside the gene matches. This CDR3 comprises 16 residues. CDR3 sequence reads: CASRVLAGSNTGELFF. The CDR3 DNA is TGTGCCAGCAGGGTACTAGCGGGTTCGAACACCGGGGAGCTGTTTTTT.

The rearrangement joins TRBV6-5 to TRBJ1-1; perhaps TRBD1 as D (6 bases). The CDR3 spans 15 residues. In germline, CDR1 is MNHEY, CDR2 SVGAGI. Trimming pared 0 bases from V and 6 bases from J, leaving 14 bases between. CDR3 nucleotides: TGTGCCAGCAGTTACTCTCGGGGGGCGCAGGCTGAAGCTTTCTTT. This codes for CASSYSRGAQAEAFF.

The gene calls are TRBV30 and TRBJ2-2; no definite D call. The CDR3 covers 13 residues. Germline CDR1 reads GTSNPN; CDR2 reads SVGIG (reference sequence). Trimming pared 2 bases from V and 7 bases from J, leaving 11 bases between. The DNA for the CDR3 is TGTGCCTGGAGTACCAGGTGGGGCGGGGAGCTGTTTTTT. Protein sequence: CAWSTRWGGELFF.